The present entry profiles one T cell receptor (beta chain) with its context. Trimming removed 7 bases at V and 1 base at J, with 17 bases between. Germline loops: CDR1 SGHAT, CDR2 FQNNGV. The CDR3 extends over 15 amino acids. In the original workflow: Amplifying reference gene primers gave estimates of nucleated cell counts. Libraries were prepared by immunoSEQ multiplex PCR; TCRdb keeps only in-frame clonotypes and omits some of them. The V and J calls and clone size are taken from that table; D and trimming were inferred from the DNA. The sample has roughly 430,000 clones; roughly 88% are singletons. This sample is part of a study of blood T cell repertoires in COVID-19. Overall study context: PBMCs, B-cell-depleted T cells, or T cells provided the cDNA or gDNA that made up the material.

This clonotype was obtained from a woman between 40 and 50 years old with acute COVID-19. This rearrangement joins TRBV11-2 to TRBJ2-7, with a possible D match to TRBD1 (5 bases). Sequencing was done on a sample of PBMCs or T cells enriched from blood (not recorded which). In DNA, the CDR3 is TGTGCCAGCACCTTTGGACACCATAGTTCCTACGAGCAGTACTTC. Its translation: CASTFGHHSSYEQYF.